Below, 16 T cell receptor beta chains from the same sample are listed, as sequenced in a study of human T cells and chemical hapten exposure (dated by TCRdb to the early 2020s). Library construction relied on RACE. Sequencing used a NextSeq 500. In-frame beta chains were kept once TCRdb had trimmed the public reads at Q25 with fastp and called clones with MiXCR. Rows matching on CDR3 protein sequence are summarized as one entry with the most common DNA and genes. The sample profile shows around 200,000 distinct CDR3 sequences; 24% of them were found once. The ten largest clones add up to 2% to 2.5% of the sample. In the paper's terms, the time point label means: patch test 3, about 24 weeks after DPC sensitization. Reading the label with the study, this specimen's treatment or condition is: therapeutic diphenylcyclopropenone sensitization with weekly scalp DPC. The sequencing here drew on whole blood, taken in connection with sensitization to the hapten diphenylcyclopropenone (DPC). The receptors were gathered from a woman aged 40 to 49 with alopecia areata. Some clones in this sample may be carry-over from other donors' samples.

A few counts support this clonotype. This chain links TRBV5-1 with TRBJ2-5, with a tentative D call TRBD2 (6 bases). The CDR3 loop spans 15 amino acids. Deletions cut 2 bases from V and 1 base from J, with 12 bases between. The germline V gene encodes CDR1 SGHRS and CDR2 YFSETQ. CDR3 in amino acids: CASSFGGVLQETQYF. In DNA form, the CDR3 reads TGCGCCAGCAGCTTTGGAGGGGTCCTCCAAGAGACCCAGTACTTC.

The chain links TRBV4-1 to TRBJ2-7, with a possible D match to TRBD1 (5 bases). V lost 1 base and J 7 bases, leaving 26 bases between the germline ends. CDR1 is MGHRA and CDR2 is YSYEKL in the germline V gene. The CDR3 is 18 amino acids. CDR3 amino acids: CASSQGLQGFSRGEEQYF. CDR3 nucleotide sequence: TGCGCCAGCAGCCAAGGCCTCCAGGGTTTTAGTCGTGGTGAGGAGCAGTACTTC.

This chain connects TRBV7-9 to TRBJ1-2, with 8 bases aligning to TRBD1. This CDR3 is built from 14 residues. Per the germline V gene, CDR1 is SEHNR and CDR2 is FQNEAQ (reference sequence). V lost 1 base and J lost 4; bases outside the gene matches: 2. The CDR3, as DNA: TGTGCCAGCAGCTTAGACAGGGGGACCTATGGCTACACCTTC. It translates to CASSLDRGTYGYTF.

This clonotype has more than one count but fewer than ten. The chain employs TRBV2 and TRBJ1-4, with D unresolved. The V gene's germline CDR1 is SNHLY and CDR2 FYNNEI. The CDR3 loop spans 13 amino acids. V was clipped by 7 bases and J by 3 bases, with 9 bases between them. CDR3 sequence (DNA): TGTGCCAGCAAGTGGGCGCCTAATGAAAAACTGTTTTTT. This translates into CASKWAPNEKLFF.

CDR3 coding DNA: TGTGCCAGCAACTCCCCAGCAACTAATGAAAAACTGTTTTTT. Its protein product is CASNSPATNEKLFF. The chain combines TRBV28 with TRBJ1-4; D gene unclear. CDR1 is MDHEN and CDR2 is SYDVKM in the germline V gene. The CDR3 is 14 residues long. V was pared by 7 bases and J by 0 bases, with 9 bases between.

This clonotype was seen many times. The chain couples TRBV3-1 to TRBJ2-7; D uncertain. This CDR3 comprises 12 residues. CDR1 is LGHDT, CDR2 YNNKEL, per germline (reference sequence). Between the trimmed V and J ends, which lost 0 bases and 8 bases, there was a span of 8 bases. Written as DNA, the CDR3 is TGTGCCAGCAGCCAAGATTTAATCAAGCAGTACTTC. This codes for CASSQDLIKQYF.

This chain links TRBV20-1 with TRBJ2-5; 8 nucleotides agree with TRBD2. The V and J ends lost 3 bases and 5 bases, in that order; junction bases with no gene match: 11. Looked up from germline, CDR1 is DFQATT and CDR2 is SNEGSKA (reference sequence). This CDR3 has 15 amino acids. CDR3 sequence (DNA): TGCAGTGCTAGGGGCCACCGGGAGGGGAGGGAGACCCAGTACTTC. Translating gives CSARGHREGRETQYF.

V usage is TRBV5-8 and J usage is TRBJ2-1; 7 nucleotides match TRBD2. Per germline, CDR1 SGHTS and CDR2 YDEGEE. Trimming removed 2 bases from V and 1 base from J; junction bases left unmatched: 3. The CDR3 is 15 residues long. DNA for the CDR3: TGTGCCAGCAGCTTCGCGGGAGCGTCCTACAATGAGCAGTTCTTC. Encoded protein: CASSFAGASYNEQFF.

The CDR3 protein is CSARDRTGLGYTF. The CDR3 coding sequence is TGCAGTGCTAGAGATCGGACAGGGCTTGGCTACACCTTC. The chain is built from TRBV20-1 and TRBJ1-2, with 8 bases fitting TRBD1. The CDR3 is made up of 13 amino acids. The ends lost 0 bases at V and 7 bases at J; junction bases unmatched: 4. Germline V gene lookup returns CDR1 DFQATT and CDR2 SNEGSKA (reference sequence).

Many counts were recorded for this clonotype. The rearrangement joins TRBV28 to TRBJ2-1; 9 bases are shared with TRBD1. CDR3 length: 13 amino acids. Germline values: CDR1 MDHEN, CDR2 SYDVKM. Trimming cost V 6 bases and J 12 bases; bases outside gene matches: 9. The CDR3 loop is CASRPGQGFRQFF. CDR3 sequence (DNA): TGTGCCAGCAGGCCGGGACAGGGATTTCGGCAGTTCTTC.

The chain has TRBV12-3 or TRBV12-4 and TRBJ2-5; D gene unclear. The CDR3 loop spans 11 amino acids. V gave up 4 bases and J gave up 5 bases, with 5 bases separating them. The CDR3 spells CASSSVETQYF. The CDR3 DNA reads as TGTGCCAGCAGTTCCGTCGAGACCCAGTACTTC.

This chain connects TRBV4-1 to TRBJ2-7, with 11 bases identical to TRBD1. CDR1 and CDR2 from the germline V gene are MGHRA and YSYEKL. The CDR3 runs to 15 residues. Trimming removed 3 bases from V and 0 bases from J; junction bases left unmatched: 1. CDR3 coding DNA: TGCGCCAGCAGCCATGGGACAGGGGGCTCCTACGAGCAGTACTTC. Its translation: CASSHGTGGSYEQYF.

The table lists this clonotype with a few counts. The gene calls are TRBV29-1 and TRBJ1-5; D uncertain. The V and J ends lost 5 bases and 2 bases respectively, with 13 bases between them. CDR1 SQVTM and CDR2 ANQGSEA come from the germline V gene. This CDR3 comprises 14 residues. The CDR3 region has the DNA TGCAGCGTTTTTTTGATTTTAGGCAATCAGCCCCAGCATTTT. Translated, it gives CSVFLILGNQPQHF.

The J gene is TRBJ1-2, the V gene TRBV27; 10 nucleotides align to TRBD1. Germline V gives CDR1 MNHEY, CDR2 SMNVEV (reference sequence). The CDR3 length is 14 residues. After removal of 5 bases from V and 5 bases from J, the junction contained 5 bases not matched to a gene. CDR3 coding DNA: TGTGCCAGCAGTCCAGGACAGGGGGTTTATGGCTACACCTTC. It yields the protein CASSPGQGVYGYTF.

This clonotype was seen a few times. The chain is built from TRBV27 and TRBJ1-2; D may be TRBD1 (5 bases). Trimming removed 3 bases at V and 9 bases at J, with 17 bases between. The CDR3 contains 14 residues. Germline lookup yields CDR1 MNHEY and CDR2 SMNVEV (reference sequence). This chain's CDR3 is CASSFTQAPGSYTF. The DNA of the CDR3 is TGTGCCAGCAGTTTTACACAGGCGCCGGGAAGCTACACCTTC.

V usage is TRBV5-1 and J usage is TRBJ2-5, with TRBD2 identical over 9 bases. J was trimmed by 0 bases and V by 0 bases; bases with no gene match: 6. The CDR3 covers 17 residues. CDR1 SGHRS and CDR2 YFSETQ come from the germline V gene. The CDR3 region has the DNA TGCGCCAGCAGCTTGGGGGTAGCGGGAGCGTACCAAGAGACCCAGTACTTC. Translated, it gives CASSLGVAGAYQETQYF.